This passage covers 17 T cell receptor beta chains from one sample sequenced in a study of prognosis after radiotherapy for stage I lung cancer. From genomic DNA, TCR beta CDR3 was amplified by two-round multiplex PCR. Used in first-round PCR were primers specific to each TRBV and TRBJ gene. TCRdb re-derived calls from the multiplex PCR reads in MiXCR, one entry per CDR3 protein. This repertoire shows fewer than 35,000 distinct CDR3 sequences, around 48% found once; its top ten account for 16%. This specimen consisted of PBMCs, obtained before or after stereotactic body radiation therapy (not recorded which). These receptors originate from a donor older than 45 with non-small cell lung cancer.

Of note for this clonotype: At one of its ends the junction is not consistent with the germline gene, which may arise from a read error. The V and J genes are TRBV6-5 and TRBJ2-7; tentative D call: TRBD2 (6 bases). The CDR3 spans 16 residues. Germline CDR1 and CDR2: MNHEY and SVGAGI. The CDR3 loop reads CASIYGVTSVTYEQYF. The DNA of the CDR3 is TGTGCCAGCATTTACGGTGTGACTAGTGTAACCTACGAGCAGTACTTC.

Regarding this clonotype: At one of its ends the junction is not consistent with the germline gene, which may arise from a read error. The chain carries TRBV11-3 and TRBJ1-1, with unresolved D. The germline V gene has CDR1 SGHNT and CDR2 YENEEA. The CDR3 has 13 residues. The CDR3 here is CASRLGRNTEAFF. The CDR3 nucleotides are TGTGCCAGCAGATTAGGGCGGAACACTGAAGCTTTCTTT.

This clonotype was counted ten times or more. V and J are TRBV7-8 and TRBJ2-5, with D unresolved. Trimming pared 3 bases from V and 5 bases from J, leaving 10 bases between. CDR1 SGHVS and CDR2 FQNEAQ come from the germline V gene. The CDR3 has 13 residues. DNA of the CDR3: TGTGCCAGCAGCTTCTCCACGCGGGAGACCCAGTACTTC. It yields the protein CASSFSTRETQYF. The variable domain in full, completed from reference TRBV7-8 and TRBJ2-5, reads GAGVSQSPRYKVAKRGQDVALRCDPISGHVSLFWYQQALGQGPEFLTYFQNEAQLDKSGLPSDRFFAERPEGSVSTLKIQRTQQEDSAVYLCASSFSTRETQYFGPGTRLLVL.

This chain joins TRBV15 and TRBJ2-3; D not resolved. Germline assignment: CDR1 LNHNV and CDR2 YYDKDF (reference sequence). This CDR3 comprises 13 residues. The CDR3, as DNA: TGTGAAACCAGCACGACACTGACAGATACGCAGTATTTT. This sequence encodes CETSTTLTDTQYF.

This rearrangement joins TRBV5-1 to TRBJ2-5; the match to TRBD2 covers 11 bases. Germline V gene sequence: CDR1 SGHRS, CDR2 YFSETQ. The CDR3 totals 18 residues. V lost 4 bases, J lost 4 bases, and 15 bases stayed unmatched. CDR3 sequence (DNA): TGCGCCAGCAGCCTGGGACTAGCGGTAGAATTTGTTGGAGAGACCCAGTACTTC. Encoded protein: CASSLGLAVEFVGETQYF.

The chain recombines TRBV3-1 with TRBJ1-1; D gene unclear. Trimming removed 4 bases from V and 10 bases from J, with 13 bases in between. Germline lookup yields CDR1 LGHDT and CDR2 YNNKEL (reference sequence). The CDR3 contains 12 residues. In nucleotides, the CDR3 is TGTGCCAGCAGCCCCCTTCTAGTCTTAGCTTTCTTT. Its protein product is CASSPLLVLAFF.

The chain couples TRBV5-1 to TRBJ2-6; no firm D call. Trimming removed 4 bases from V and 0 bases from J, with 11 bases in between. The CDR3 totals 16 residues. Germline V lookup: CDR1 SGHRS, CDR2 YFSETQ. The CDR3 bases are TGCGCCAGCAGCCTCCCCGATTACTCTGGGGCCAACGTCCTGACTTTC. This sequence encodes CASSLPDYSGANVLTF.

The CDR3 sequence is CASSVGPDGYEQYF. The CDR3 DNA reads TGTGCCAGCAGCGTCGGTCCTGATGGGTACGAGCAGTACTTC. J is TRBJ2-7 and V is TRBV9; D is undetermined. Germline V gene data show CDR1 as SGDLS and CDR2 as YYNGEE. This CDR3 is built from 14 residues. The ends were cut back, 2 bases at V and 4 bases at J, with 13 bases in the middle. Filled out from reference TRBV9 and TRBJ2-7, the complete variable domain reads DSGVTQTPKHLITATGQRVTLRCSPRSGDLSVYWYQQSLDQGLQFLIQYYNGEERAKGNILERFSAQQFPDLHSELNLSSLELGDSALYFCASSVGPDGYEQYFGPGTRLTVT.

Details on this clonotype: The conserved phenylalanine or tryptophan normally closing the CDR3 is absent here, so this likely arose from a read error. The chain carries TRBV29-1 and TRBJ2-3; D could derive from TRBD1 or TRBD2 (6 bases each). Germline V CDR1 and CDR2: SQVTM, ANQGSEA. Trimming removed 6 bases at V and 0 bases at J, with 16 bases between. There are 15 residues in the CDR3. The CDR3 loop is CSVSLRGTSTDTQYL. In DNA form, the CDR3 reads TGCAGCGTCTCTCTTAGGGGGACTAGCACAGATACGCAGTATTTG.

By share of the sample, this clonotype is medium-sized. This CDR3 is CASSEVRTGQYF. The CDR3 bases are TGTGCCAGCAGTGAAGTGAGGACGGGGCAGTACTTC. This chain links TRBV6-1 with TRBJ2-7, with no clear D. The CDR3 sequence is 12 residues long. Germline V lookup: CDR1 MNHNS, CDR2 SASEGT. V was trimmed by 1 base and J by 9 bases, leaving 10 bases between them.

This clonotype was seen repeatedly, ten times or more. The V and J genes are TRBV9 and TRBJ2-1; 12 nucleotides align to TRBD2. CDR3 length: 20 residues. CDR1 and CDR2 from the germline V gene are SGDLS and YYNGEE. Germline trimming cut 0 bases from V and 2 bases from J; bases unmatched to any gene: 12. CDR3 nucleotides: TGTGCCAGCAGCGTAGCTAGGGGACTAGCGGGCCCAACCACCTACAATGAGCAGTTCTTC. Protein product: CASSVARGLAGPTTYNEQFF.

This clonotype was detected only once. This chain connects TRBV12-3 or TRBV12-4 to TRBJ2-7; tentatively, D is TRBD1 (6 bases). V was clipped by 1 base and J by 13 bases, with 14 bases between them. The CDR3 contains 12 residues. CDR3 sequence: CASSLEGVGHYF. The CDR3 DNA reads TGTGCCAGCAGTTTAGAGGGGGTGGGTCATTACTTC.

This clonotype was counted at least ten times. The CDR3 DNA reads as TGTGCCAGCAGCCCAACGGGCCTACAAGATACGCAGTATTTT. Protein sequence: CASSPTGLQDTQYF. The chain recombines TRBV7-3 with TRBJ2-3; D gene unclear. Trimming left V 5 bases short and J 5 bases short, with 14 bases between. This CDR3 is built from 14 residues. Looked up from germline, CDR1 is SGHTA and CDR2 is FQGTGA.

This clonotype was detected many times. CDR3 coding DNA: TGTGCCAGTAGTATAGATAGGAGACAGGCGACTTTCTCTGGGGCCAACGTCCTGACTTTC. Translating it yields CASSIDRRQATFSGANVLTF. This chain connects TRBV19 to TRBJ2-6; possibly TRBD1 for D (6 bases). The V end lost 0 bases, the J end lost 0 bases, and 18 bases lay between the germline ends. CDR1 is LNHDA, CDR2 SQIVND, per germline (reference sequence). The CDR3 spans 20 residues.

This clonotype was counted at least ten times. The chain is built from TRBV14 and TRBJ1-5, with D maybe TRBD1 (5 bases). V lost 1 base, J lost 2 bases, and 9 bases lay in between. This CDR3 has 15 residues. Germline CDR1 SGHDN, CDR2 FVKESK. The CDR3 DNA is TGTGCCAGCAGCCAAGGGGGGTTGGGCAATCAGCCCCAGCATTTT. Translating it yields CASSQGGLGNQPQHF.

This clonotype was seen only a few times. This may be a read error, as it is one base from a much larger clone. The CDR3 does not close with the conserved phenylalanine or tryptophan, likely indicating a read error. The V gene is TRBV7-8, the J gene TRBJ1-1; unclear D gene. Per the germline V gene, CDR1 is SGHVS and CDR2 is FQNEAQ. The CDR3 loop spans 14 amino acids. V lost 1 base and J lost 1, with 7 bases in between. The CDR3 is CASSLVVRNTEAFL. The CDR3 DNA follows: TGTGCCAGCAGCTTAGTTGTGAGGAACACTGAAGCTTTCCTT.

This clonotype was found many times. The rearrangement uses TRBV20-1 and TRBJ1-4; maybe TRBD1 (5 bases). Germline V CDR1 and CDR2: DFQATT, SNEGSKA (reference sequence). This CDR3 is built from 14 residues. The V and J ends lost 1 base and 3 bases respectively, with 9 bases between them. The CDR3 sequence is CSARGGTANEKLFF. The CDR3 bases are TGCAGTGCTAGAGGGGGGACGGCTAATGAAAAACTGTTTTTT.